The present entry profiles one T cell receptor beta chain with its context. Its antigen specificity is not known. Within one base of it there is no much larger clone, and no base qualities were kept. These data belong to a study of T cell responses to AZD1222 COVID-19 vaccine (dated by TCRdb to the early 2020s). As for the study more broadly: A total of just over 230 trial participants underwent TCR sequencing, of whom about 210 received two doses of AZD1222 and about 25 received two doses of the MenACWY control vaccine. Enrollment into the trials was organized by age into subgroups of 18-55, 56-69 and 70-plus years, and those subgroups contained approximately 150, 30 and 60 TCR-sequenced participants, respectively. Paper-wide results and their limitations: A significant rise in spike-specific TCR breadth and depth was observed after two AZD1222 doses relative to day 0 and relative to MenACWY recipients. Participants were mostly white British and included more females than males, and it was suggested by the authors that clonal diversity may have been underestimated. The 56-69-year group was small, and its depth increase did not reach significance, likely because of low power. Vaccine-associated CD4 TCRs spanned the whole spike protein, with dominant responses in regions 160-218 and 743-854. Because no day 14 peak-response samples were available, the repertoires could be characterized only after the peak T cell response. Only a handful of AZD1222 recipients were SARS-CoV-2 seropositive at baseline, limiting conclusions about previously exposed vaccinees. Nearly half of unique spike-specific TCRs reportedly recognized epitopes outside regions mutated in the B.1.351 and B.1.1.7 variants.

The time point label, as the study defines it: about 28 days (+/-7) after the second vaccine dose. AZD1222 recipients given second doses at about 4 weeks or at about 12 weeks were pooled, since spike-specific TCR depth and breadth were not found to differ between the two schedules. Samples from vaccinated people were obtained from the UK trials COV001 and COV002, which included a single-blind randomized controlled phase 2/3 trial of AZD1222 (ChAdOx1 nCoV-19) in healthy adults. Trial participant PBMC samples were collected at day 0 and day 28 after the second dose for TCRbeta chain sequencing. The CDR3 regions of human TCRbeta chains were analyzed by immunosequencing. As for how the authors treated the data: TCRs in the repertoires were compared against a reference library of SARS-CoV-2-specific TCRs that had been generated with the MIRA antigen-specificity platform. Breadth was defined as the fraction of unique TCRs that were SARS-CoV-2-associated. Depth was defined as the fraction of total T cells that were SARS-CoV-2-associated. Using the MIRA data, each spike-specific TCR was mapped to the spike region that the TCR reacts to and placed in a CD4 or CD8 class. Log10-transformed breadth and depth values were compared by one-way ANOVA with Sidak's multiple comparisons tests. Entries here come from immuneACCESS through TCRdb and include only in-frame sequences with V and J called. Some clones fail to appear in such tables; in the studies checked, an unresolved V gene covers under half of the shortfall, and the cause of the remainder is unknown. The V and J calls and the clone size are those of that table, but D and trimming were determined from the DNA. For this sample there are approximately 110,000 clones; approximately 85% appear just once. The ten largest account for about 4.4% of the sample.

The sequence was obtained from an adult who received the AZD1222 COVID-19 vaccine. The source material was peripheral blood, sampled 28 days after the second AZD1222 dose.

The bases are TGTGCCAGCAGCTTGCCCGGGGTGAGGGGTGGCTACACCTTC. The resulting protein is CASSLPGVRGGYTF. The chain is made from TRBV7-8 and TRBJ1-2; the D region possibly corresponds to TRBD1 (5 bases align). CDR1 and CDR2, per the germline V gene, are SGHVS and FQNEAQ. Relative to germline, V is 3 bases shorter and J is 7 bases shorter, with 15 bases between their ends. From the cysteine up to the phenylalanine, the CDR3 has a length of 14 residues. Solely the CDR3 DNA is kept, with 42 bases framed from the first base.